This is a list of T cell receptor beta chains from one sample in a study of shared clonotypes between healthy human individuals. TCRdb's copy holds only in-frame clones and misses some; the assay was immunoSEQ multiplex PCR. The data contain about 2,200,000 clones, 85% to 95% of them singletons. The sample taken for sequencing was naive CD8+ T cells from PBMCs. Source of these receptors: a man between 18 and 29 years old in good health. Some clones in this sample may be carry-over from other donors' samples. Both conserved end residues are part of each CDR3. The order of the fields is CDR3 protein, CDR3 DNA, J gene, clone size, D gene, V gene, CDR3 length. D genes are given only for firm matches. A clone size is listed for some rows: how often the clone was seen (once, few, many), or a class if it is expanded.

CASSIVREGPDEQFF TGTGCCAGTAGTATAGTGCGGGAGGGCCCGGATGAGCAGTTCTTC TRBJ2-1 - TRBD2 TRBV19 15
CASSLAGRSGSVYEQYF TGCGCCAGCAGCTTGGCCGGCCGCAGCGGGAGCGTCTACGAGCAGTACTTC TRBJ2-7 - TRBD2 TRBV5-1 17
CATSGWTEGSYEQYF TGTGCCACCAGCGGTTGGACGGAAGGCTCGTACGAGCAGTACTTC TRBJ2-7 once - TRBV15 15
CASSPEQGSNYGYTF TGTGCCAGCAGCCCAGAGCAGGGAAGTAACTATGGCTACACCTTC TRBJ1-2 - - TRBV11-1 15
CASSPPGESSGMDEQFF TGTGCCAGCAGCCCGCCCGGGGAGTCTAGCGGGATGGACGAGCAGTTCTTC TRBJ2-1 once TRBD2 TRBV7-9 17
CASSDYRDEWNTEAFF TGCGCCAGCAGCGACTACAGGGACGAATGGAACACTGAAGCTTTCTTT TRBJ1-1 - - TRBV10-2 16
CASIPGSGSLTIYF TGTGCCAGCATCCCAGGGTCTGGGTCTCTCACCATATATTTT TRBJ1-3 - - TRBV21-1 14
CASSLSRGGTEAFF TGCGCCAGCAGCCTCAGCCGGGGGGGCACTGAAGCTTTCTTT TRBJ1-1 - - TRBV4-1 14
CASSTPPGQGPTGELFF TGTGCCAGTAGTACTCCTCCGGGACAGGGCCCCACCGGGGAGCTGTTTTTT TRBJ2-2 once TRBD1 TRBV19 17
CASSFGPSGEQYF TGTGCCAGCAGCTTCGGTCCTAGCGGCGAGCAGTACTTC TRBJ2-7 - TRBD2 TRBV7-9 13
CASSGRGLQETQYF TGTGCCAGCAGCGGGAGGGGATTACAGGAGACCCAGTACTTC TRBJ2-5 - - TRBV9 14
CASSFSTSGRYNEQFF TGTGCCAGCAGCTTTTCGACTAGCGGGAGATACAATGAGCAGTTCTTC TRBJ2-1 - TRBD2 TRBV7-3 16
CASSVRLAGDNEQFF TGTGCCAGCAGCGTAAGACTAGCGGGGGACAATGAGCAGTTCTTC TRBJ2-1 - TRBD2 TRBV7-9 15
CASSLEAGLNTGELFF TGTGCCAGCAGCTTAGAAGCCGGCCTGAACACCGGGGAGCTGTTTTTT TRBJ2-2 - - TRBV11-2 16
CASSYSGLVYEQYF TGTGCCAGCAGTTACTCCGGACTAGTCTACGAGCAGTACTTC TRBJ2-7 - TRBD2 TRBV6-5 14
CASSLGGGRDYTF TGTGCCAGCAGCTTAGGAGGGGGTAGAGACTACACCTTC TRBJ1-2 - - TRBV13 13
CASSSSPSAYGYTF TGTGCCAGCAGTTCTTCCCCGTCAGCGTATGGCTACACCTTC TRBJ1-2 - - TRBV27 14
CASSVDSEAFF TGTGCCAGCAGCGTGGACAGTGAAGCTTTCTTT TRBJ1-1 - - TRBV5-4 11
CASSLRRAGTDTQYF TGTGCCAGCAGCTTACGCAGGGCCGGCACAGATACGCAGTATTTT TRBJ2-3 - - TRBV7-8 15
CASTIHAGTSGRKYF TGTGCCAGCACCATTCATGCGGGGACTAGCGGGAGGAAGTATTTT TRBJ2-3 - TRBD2 TRBV28 15